The 24 T cell receptor beta chains below all came from one sample that was sequenced in a study of T cell clonotyping in hematopoietic cell transplantation. The method was immunoSEQ multiplex PCR; TCRdb's version includes in-frame clones alone and lacks a portion of them. Among approximately 8,700 clones listed, nearly 98% were seen once. The material sequenced was peripheral blood mononuclear cells, taken 100 days after allogeneic stem cell transplant. Receptors originate from a male patient between 55 and 70 years old who had an allogeneic stem cell transplant from a related donor, so the T cells may come from the graft donor. Some clones in this sample may be carry-over from other donors' samples.

The chain recombines TRBV5-5 with TRBJ1-4, with D unclear. The V gene's germline CDR1 is SGHKS and CDR2 YYEKEE (reference sequence). V gave up 4 bases and J gave up 4 bases, with 14 bases separating them. The CDR3 runs 15 residues. In nucleotides, the CDR3 is TGTGCCAGCAGCGCGGGTGGCAGCCTTAATGAAAAACTGTTTTTT. It specifies CASSAGGSLNEKLFF.

This clone was seen just once. The genes are TRBV19 and TRBJ1-3, with a possible D match to TRBD1 (6 bases). The CDR3 is 17 residues long. V was pared by 5 bases and J by 2 bases, with 19 bases between. The V gene's germline CDR1 is LNHDA and CDR2 SQIVND (reference sequence). The CDR3 nucleotides read TGTGCCAGTAGTTTCTACCCAAAGGGGGATACTGGAAACACCATATATTTT. It yields the protein CASSFYPKGDTGNTIYF.

The chain uses TRBV5-1 and TRBJ2-2; 7 bases are a match to TRBD1. V trimming: 6 bases; J trimming: 2 bases; junction bases outside the gene matches: 7. Germline lookup yields CDR1 SGHRS and CDR2 YFSETQ. CDR3 length: 15 residues. CDR3 loop: CASTWDSLNTGELFF. As DNA, the CDR3 is TGCGCCAGCACCTGGGACAGCCTTAACACCGGGGAGCTGTTTTTT.

This chain links TRBV28 with TRBJ2-4; 8 positions match TRBD1. J was trimmed by 5 bases and V by 6 bases; bases with no gene match: 3. The CDR3 has 13 residues. CDR1 and CDR2 (germline): MDHEN, SYDVKM. This chain's CDR3 is CASRSGGENIQYF. The CDR3 DNA follows: TGTGCCAGCAGGTCAGGGGGCGAAAACATTCAGTACTTC.

The V and J genes are TRBV11-2 and TRBJ2-5, with 11 bases aligning to TRBD2. The junction had 12 bases not matched to a gene; V was cut back by 5 bases and J by 4 bases. CDR3 size: 17 residues. CDR1 SGHAT and CDR2 FQNNGV come from the germline V gene. In DNA, the CDR3 is TGTGCCAGCAGCCGACGTGCTAGCGGGGGGCCGGGAGAGACCCAGTACTTC. It yields the protein CASSRRASGGPGETQYF.

The rearrangement joins TRBV7-3 to TRBJ1-1; the match to TRBD1 covers 7 bases. Germline V gene sequence: CDR1 SGHTA, CDR2 FQGTGA. J lost 4 bases, V lost 5 bases, and 4 bases had no gene match. The CDR3 loop spans 13 amino acids. CDR3 bases: TGTGCCAGCAGCCGACAGGGTGGCACTGAAGCTTTCTTT. As protein: CASSRQGGTEAFF.

The rearrangement uses TRBV7-3 and TRBJ1-5, with 7 bases lining up with TRBD1. The germline CDR1 and CDR2 sequences are SGHTA and FQGTGA. The CDR3 spans 14 residues. Germline trimming cut 2 bases from V and 5 bases from J; bases unmatched to any gene: 3. The CDR3 bases are TGTGCCAGCAGCTTAGGGGACAGAGATCAGCCCCAGCATTTT. Residues: CASSLGDRDQPQHF.

The rearrangement joins TRBV29-1 to TRBJ2-3; D possibly matches TRBD1 or TRBD2 (7 bases each). Germline CDR1 and CDR2: SQVTM and ANQGSEA. The CDR3 extends over 14 amino acids. The ends were cut back, 7 bases at V and 2 bases at J, with 16 bases in the middle. The CDR3 loop is CSAEQGRATDTQYF. CDR3 bases: TGCAGCGCCGAACAGGGGAGGGCCACAGATACGCAGTATTTT.

The rearrangement uses TRBV27 and TRBJ1-2; maybe TRBD1 (5 bases). V shed 1 base and J shed 5 bases, with 14 bases lying between them. Looked up from germline, CDR1 is MNHEY and CDR2 is SMNVEV (reference sequence). CDR3 size: 15 residues. The CDR3 nucleotides read TGTGCCAGCAGTTTATATCCGGGGCCGACTTATGGCTACACCTTC. It is translated as CASSLYPGPTYGYTF.

Here the CDR3 reads CASSQDRGGASTEAFF. The DNA of the CDR3 is TGTGCCAGCAGCCAAGATAGGGGGGGCGCATCCACTGAAGCTTTCTTT. The V gene is TRBV14, the J gene TRBJ1-1; a weak D match, TRBD1 (6 bases). Trimming left V 0 bases short and J 4 bases short, with 15 bases between. The CDR3 loop spans 16 amino acids. Germline loops: CDR1 SGHDN, CDR2 FVKESK.

In regard to this clone: The same CDR3 arises from other DNA sequences in this sample as well. CDR3 DNA sequence: TGCGCCAGCAGCCAAGCCCTTCAGGGCGACTATGGCTACACCTTC. Encoded protein: CASSQALQGDYGYTF. The chain employs TRBV4-3 and TRBJ1-2; possibly TRBD1 for D (5 bases). V was trimmed by 1 base and J by 3 bases, leaving 12 bases between them. Germline V gene sequence: CDR1 LGHNA, CDR2 YSLEER. The CDR3 is 15 amino acids.

The chain couples TRBV14 to TRBJ1-1, with 7 bases that match TRBD1. Trimming at V came to 6 bases and at J to 0 bases, leaving 4 bases not matched to a gene. The CDR3 is 14 residues long. Per germline, CDR1 SGHDN and CDR2 FVKESK. In DNA, the CDR3 is TGTGCCAGCAGACAGACAGGGATGAACACTGAAGCTTTCTTT. Its translation: CASRQTGMNTEAFF.

The V call is TRBV4-2, the J call TRBJ1-2; D gene unclear. V was pared by 0 bases and J by 8 bases, with 19 bases between. The CDR3 loop spans 16 amino acids. Germline V lookup: CDR1 LGHNA, CDR2 YNFKEQ. CDR3 bases: TGTGCCAGCAGCCAAGATCGGGCTTTTCGGGGAACCGGCTACACCTTC. Its protein is CASSQDRAFRGTGYTF.

The V and J genes are TRBV15 and TRBJ2-1; 8 bases are shared with TRBD2. The germline gives CDR1 LNHNV, CDR2 YYDKDF (reference sequence). Unmatched junction bases numbered 8, after V lost 3 bases and J lost 4 bases. The CDR3 has 16 amino acids. The CDR3 coding sequence is TGTGCCACCAGCAGTGGGTTCGAGCGGGGGTACAATGAGCAGTTCTTC. Protein: CATSSGFERGYNEQFF.

This chain joins TRBV5-8 and TRBJ1-5; 9 bases align to TRBD1. Germline V CDR1 and CDR2: SGHTS, YDEGEE. J was trimmed by 3 bases and V by 2 bases; bases with no gene match: 9. The CDR3 is 17 residues long. Written as DNA, the CDR3 is TGTGCCAGCAGCTTTCAAGCCGGGACAGGGCTCAATCAGCCCCAGCATTTT. It yields the protein CASSFQAGTGLNQPQHF.

The chain joins TRBV28 to TRBJ1-6, with unresolved D. V lost 7 bases and J lost 5, with 9 bases in between. Germline V gene lookup returns CDR1 MDHEN and CDR2 SYDVKM. The CDR3 totals 13 residues. The CDR3 DNA sequence: TGTGCCAGCATTCTCGGTCATAATTCACCCCTCCACTTT. Protein: CASILGHNSPLHF.

The chain recombines TRBV11-3 with TRBJ1-1; D gene uncertain. The germline V gene encodes CDR1 SGHNT and CDR2 YENEEA. The CDR3 consists of 10 residues. Trimming left V 8 bases short and J 4 bases short, with 5 bases between. The CDR3 coding sequence is TGTGCCAGCTTGGGCACTGAAGCTTTCTTT. It yields the protein CASLGTEAFF.

The chain couples TRBV2 to TRBJ2-2; TRBD2 aligns across 7 bases. Germline CDR1 reads SNHLY; CDR2 reads FYNNEI. CDR3 size: 16 residues. Trimming cost V 6 bases and J 5 bases; bases outside gene matches: 12. The DNA for the CDR3 is TGTGCCAGCAGCCCCCGGGGGGTTGGGAGGACCGGGGAGCTGTTTTTT. Its translation is CASSPRGVGRTGELFF.

V and J are TRBV23-1 and TRBJ2-7; tentative D call: TRBD2 (6 bases). TRBV23-1 is an ORF for which the function is uncertain. V dropped 6 bases and J dropped 1 base, with 16 bases sitting between them. This CDR3 spans 15 amino acids. CDR3 in amino acids: CASSLRNGSSYEQYF. DNA for the CDR3: TGCGCCAGCAGCCTTCGTAACGGGAGTTCCTACGAGCAGTACTTC.

V is TRBV19 and J is TRBJ1-2; TRBD1 agrees at 10 bases. CDR3 length: 15 residues. Germline CDR1 reads LNHDA; CDR2 reads SQIVND (reference sequence). The V segment lost 6 bases and the J segment 7 bases; nucleotides outside the gene matches: 11. In DNA form, the CDR3 reads TGTGCCAGTAGCCCGCAAGGACAGGGGGGACTTGGCTACACCTTC. This translates into CASSPQGQGGLGYTF.

The sample holds one count of this clone. The V gene is TRBV11-3, the J gene TRBJ2-1; D perhaps matches TRBD1 (6 bases). Germline V gene sequence: CDR1 SGHNT, CDR2 YENEEA. The CDR3 is 15 residues long. V lost 3 bases to trimming and J lost 2 bases, with 11 bases between them. CDR3 sequence reads: CASSFETGAYNEQFF. The CDR3 nucleotides read TGTGCCAGCAGCTTCGAGACAGGAGCCTACAATGAGCAGTTCTTC. The complete variable domain, with remaining parts taken from reference TRBV11-3 and TRBJ2-1, reads EAGVVQSPRYKIIEKKQPVAFWCNPISGHNTLYWYLQNLGQGPELLIRYENEEAVDDSQLPKDRFSAERLKGVDSTLKIQPAELGDSAVYLCASSFETGAYNEQFFGPGTRLTVL.

The chain couples TRBV6-1 to TRBJ2-5; 9 bases fit TRBD1. The length of the CDR3 is 14 residues. Germline V lookup: CDR1 MNHNS, CDR2 SASEGT. Trimming removed 7 bases from V and 5 bases from J; junction bases left unmatched: 8. CDR3 sequence: CASTPDRGWETQYF. CDR3 nucleotide sequence: TGTGCCAGCACCCCGGACAGGGGTTGGGAGACCCAGTACTTC.

This chain connects TRBV6-1 to TRBJ1-5, with D uncertain. Trimming removed 8 bases at V and 3 bases at J, with 2 bases between. Germline values: CDR1 MNHNS, CDR2 SASEGT. The CDR3 consists of 10 residues. For the CDR3, the DNA is TGTGCCAGCTACAATCAGCCCCAGCATTTT. As protein: CASYNQPQHF.

The genes are TRBV19 and TRBJ2-7, with D possibly being TRBD1 (5 bases). CDR3 length: 14 residues. Germline V lookup: CDR1 LNHDA, CDR2 SQIVND (reference sequence). V lost 4 bases and J lost 1, with 11 bases in between. Written as DNA, the CDR3 is TGTGCCAGTAGTAGCCACGACAGATCCTACGAGCAGTACTTC. Its translation: CASSSHDRSYEQYF.